The TCR beta chain under discussion was sequenced for a study of blood T cell repertoires in COVID-19. In the study overall: Acute-phase and convalescent COVID-19 samples originated in the United States, Italy and Spain.

This clone turned up a few times. The sample contains more than one DNA sequence encoding this CDR3. In the original workflow: Nucleated cell number was recorded as an estimate derived from reference gene primer amplification. The protocol was immunoSEQ multiplex PCR, while the TCRdb copy is restricted to in-frame clones and leaves out a portion. For V, J and clone size, that table is used; D and trimming come from the DNA. The profile covers roughly 220,000 clones, with roughly 85% appearing a single time and around 2.9% taken by the ten largest. This CDR3 has 11 amino acids. V was trimmed by 3 bases and J by 4 bases, leaving 4 bases between them.

Specimen: peripheral blood. The rearrangement uses TRBV12-3 or TRBV12-4 and TRBJ2-7; D ambiguous. This TCR was sampled from a man in his fifties who had recovered from COVID-19. The CDR3 spells CASSFGYEQYF. DNA for the CDR3: TGTGCCAGCAGTTTCGGTTACGAGCAGTACTTC.